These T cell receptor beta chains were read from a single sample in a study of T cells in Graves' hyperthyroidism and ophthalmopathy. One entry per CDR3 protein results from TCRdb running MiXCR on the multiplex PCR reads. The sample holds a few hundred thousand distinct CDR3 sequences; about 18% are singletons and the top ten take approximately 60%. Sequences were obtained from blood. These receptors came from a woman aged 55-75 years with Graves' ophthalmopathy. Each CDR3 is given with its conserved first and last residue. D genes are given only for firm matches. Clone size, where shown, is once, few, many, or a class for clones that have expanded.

CASSLAGGRTEAFF	TGTGCCAGCAGCTTAGCGGGGGGGCGCACTGAAGCTTTCTTT	-	TRBJ1-1	-	TRBV7-2	14
CAISSVDEQFF	TGTGCCATCAGCTCGGTAGATGAGCAGTTCTTC	-	TRBJ2-1	many	TRBV10-3	11
CASSLLPKETQYF	TGTGCCAGCAGCTTACTCCCAAAAGAGACCCAGTACTTC	-	TRBJ2-5	-	TRBV11-2	13
CSACKAAEPYEQYF	TGCAGTGCCTGCAAGGCGGCAGAGCCCTACGAGCAGTACTTC	-	TRBJ2-7	few	TRBV20-1	14
CASSFPGASTEAFF	TGTGCCAGCAGTTTTCCAGGAGCCTCCACTGAAGCTTTCTTT	-	TRBJ1-1	many	TRBV12-3/TRBV12-4	14
CASSLAAGGSGNTIYF	TGCGCCAGCAGCTTGGCGGCAGGCGGCTCTGGAAACACCATATATTTT	-	TRBJ1-3	few	TRBV5-1	16
CASRRQANSYEQYF	TGTGCCAGCAGGCGACAGGCCAACTCCTACGAGCAGTACTTC	-	TRBJ2-7	few	TRBV6-1	14
CSVPLAGLTDTQYF	TGCAGCGTTCCCCTAGCGGGACTCACAGATACGCAGTATTTT	TRBD2	TRBJ2-3	few	TRBV29-1	14
CSVGGKGVGGLEQYF	TGCAGCGTTGGTGGTAAGGGTGTCGGTGGGTTGGAACAGTACTTC	-	TRBJ2-7	-	TRBV29-1	15
CASSLTREGYGYTF	TGTGCCAGCAGCTTAACTAGGGAAGGCTATGGCTACACCTTC	-	TRBJ1-2	-	TRBV7-9	14
CASSQMTPSIRGEQFF	TGTGCCAGTTCCCAGATGACCCCTTCCATACGGGGTGAGCAGTTCTTC	-	TRBJ2-1	-	TRBV28	16
CASTIGTPYGYTF	TGTGCCAGCACAATCGGGACACCCTATGGCTACACCTTC	-	TRBJ1-2	-	TRBV6-2/TRBV6-3	13
CASSRGQGARSPLHF	TGTGCCAGCAGCCGGGGACAGGGGGCTCGTTCACCCCTCCACTTT	TRBD1	TRBJ1-6	few	TRBV11-2	15
CASSQTGGTSPLHF	TGTGCCAGCAGCCAGACAGGGGGCACTTCACCCCTCCACTTT	TRBD1	TRBJ1-6	many	TRBV28	14
CASSSGYGYTF	TGTGCCAGCAGCTCGGGCTATGGCTACACCTTC	-	TRBJ1-2	many	TRBV6-1	11
CASRIALSNQPQHF	TGTGCCAGCAGGATAGCCCTTAGCAATCAGCCCCAGCATTTT	-	TRBJ1-5	once	TRBV28	14
CASSESGSPEAFF	TGCGCCAGCAGTGAGTCGGGATCCCCTGAAGCTTTCTTT	-	TRBJ1-1	-	TRBV10-1	13
CASRTGLSYGYTF	TGCGCCAGCCGGACAGGGCTATCCTATGGCTACACCTTC	TRBD1	TRBJ1-2	few	TRBV5-1	13
CASSMGDGTSGNTIYF	TGTGCCAGTAGCATGGGGGACGGTACCTCTGGAAACACCATATATTTT	-	TRBJ1-3	few	TRBV19	16
CAISVGDYGYTF	TGTGCCATCAGTGTCGGAGATTATGGCTACACCTTC	-	TRBJ1-2	many	TRBV10-3	12
CASSETGGEQYF	TGTGCCAGCAGTGAGACAGGAGGCGAGCAGTACTTC	-	TRBJ2-7	many	TRBV2	12
CASSLANRGGQFF	TGTGCCAGCAGCTTAGCGAACAGGGGGGGGCAGTTCTTC	-	TRBJ2-1	many	TRBV7-2	13
CASSLGQVKSYEQYF	TGTGCCAGCAGCCTAGGACAGGTGAAATCTTACGAGCAGTACTTC	TRBD1	TRBJ2-7	few	TRBV13	15
CASSPVRGPEFEQYF	TGTGCCAGCAGCCCCGTCAGGGGGCCGGAGTTTGAGCAGTACTTC	TRBD1	TRBJ2-7	many	TRBV11-2	15
CSADTGYAYEQYF	TGCAGTGCTGATACAGGCTATGCCTACGAGCAGTACTTC	-	TRBJ2-7	many	TRBV20-1	13
CASSGPGQGNLIREQYF	TGTGCCAGCAGTGGGCCGGGACAGGGCAACCTCATCAGGGAGCAGTACTTC	TRBD1	TRBJ2-7	-	TRBV6-1	17
CSARATGPRHNNEQFF	TGCAGTGCTAGAGCAACGGGACCCCGTCATAATAATGAGCAGTTCTTC	-	TRBJ2-1	many	TRBV20-1	16
CSVRTEAGGDWGNTEAFF	TGCAGCGTTCGGACGGAGGCCGGGGGCGATTGGGGGAACACTGAAGCTTTCTTT	-	TRBJ1-1	many	TRBV29-1	18
CASTLGGGYNEQFF	TGTGCCAGCACCCTAGGTGGGGGCTACAATGAGCAGTTCTTC	-	TRBJ2-1	many	TRBV28	14
CASSFQPSTDTQYF	TGCGCCAGCAGCTTTCAGCCTAGCACAGATACGCAGTATTTT	-	TRBJ2-3	many	TRBV5-1	14
CASKPGQGTNYGYTF	TGTGCCAGCAAACCTGGACAGGGAACTAACTATGGCTACACCTTC	TRBD1	TRBJ1-2	-	TRBV27	15
CAISEHSLNQPQHF	TGTGCCATCAGTGAGCACAGCCTAAATCAGCCCCAGCATTTT	-	TRBJ1-5	few	TRBV10-3	14
CASSQDYGSPDTQYF	TGTGCCAGCAGCCAAGATTACGGGTCTCCAGATACGCAGTATTTT	-	TRBJ2-3	-	TRBV7-2	15
CAPQRNRDSGANVLTF	TGTGCCCCACAACGTAACAGGGATTCTGGGGCCAACGTCCTGACTTTC	-	TRBJ2-6	many	TRBV2	16
CSVSQGAQGETQYF	TGCAGCGTTTCACAGGGGGCGCAAGGAGAGACCCAGTACTTC	TRBD1	TRBJ2-5	many	TRBV29-1	14
CASSLGFERNTEAFF	TGTGCCAGCAGCTTGGGTTTTGAGAGGAACACTGAAGCTTTCTTT	-	TRBJ1-1	many	TRBV7-2	15
CASSQVLRDTGELFF	TGCGCCAGCAGCCAAGTACTACGAGACACCGGGGAGCTGTTTTTT	-	TRBJ2-2	few	TRBV4-3	15
CASSRGAGSTLIEQYF	TGTGCCAGTTCCCGTGGGGCAGGGAGCACCCTAATCGAGCAGTACTTC	-	TRBJ2-7	many	TRBV12-3/TRBV12-4	16
CASSEVLGIRGPVRAFF	TGTGCCAGCAGTGAAGTTCTCGGTATTCGGGGGCCCGTCCGGGCTTTCTTT	-	TRBJ1-1	many	TRBV2	17
CASSPPGATNEKPFF	TGTGCCAGCAGCCCCCCGGGAGCAACTAATGAAAAACCGTTTTTT	-	TRBJ1-4	-	TRBV28	15
CASSPGTDDMNTEAFF	TGCGCCAGCAGCCCCGGGACTGACGATATGAACACTGAAGCTTTCTTT	-	TRBJ1-1	few	TRBV4-3	16
CASSLDTGKQPQHF	TGCGCCAGCAGCTTGGATACAGGGAAGCAGCCCCAGCATTTT	-	TRBJ1-5	-	TRBV5-1	14
CASSLYPGQGVGGYTF	TGTGCCAGCAGTTTATATCCGGGACAGGGGGTGGGCGGCTACACCTTC	TRBD1	TRBJ1-2	few	TRBV27	16
CASNLGRDQPQHF	TGTGCCAGCAACCTGGGAAGGGATCAGCCCCAGCATTTT	-	TRBJ1-5	many	TRBV7-2	13
CASSLVSAAGNNEQFF	TGTGCCAGCAGCTTAGTGTCCGCGGCAGGGAACAATGAGCAGTTCTTC	-	TRBJ2-1	many	TRBV7-2	16